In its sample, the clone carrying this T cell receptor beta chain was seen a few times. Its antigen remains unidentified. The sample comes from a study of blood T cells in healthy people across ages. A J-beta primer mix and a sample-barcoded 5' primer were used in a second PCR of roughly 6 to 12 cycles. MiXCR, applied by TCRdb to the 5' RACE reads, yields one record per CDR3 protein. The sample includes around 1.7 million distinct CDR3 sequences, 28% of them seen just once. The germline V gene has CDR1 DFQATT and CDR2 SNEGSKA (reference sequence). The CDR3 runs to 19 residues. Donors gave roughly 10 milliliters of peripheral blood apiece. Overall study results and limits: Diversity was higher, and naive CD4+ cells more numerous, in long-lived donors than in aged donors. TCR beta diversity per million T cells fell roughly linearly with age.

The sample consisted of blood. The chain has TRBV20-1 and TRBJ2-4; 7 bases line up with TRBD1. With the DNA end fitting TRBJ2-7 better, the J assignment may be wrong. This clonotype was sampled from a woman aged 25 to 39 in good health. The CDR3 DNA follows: TGCAGTGCTAGCGCTCTCGGACCGGCGGGTGACAGGGAGTATAGCGAGCAGTACTTC. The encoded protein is CSASALGPAGDREYSEQYF.